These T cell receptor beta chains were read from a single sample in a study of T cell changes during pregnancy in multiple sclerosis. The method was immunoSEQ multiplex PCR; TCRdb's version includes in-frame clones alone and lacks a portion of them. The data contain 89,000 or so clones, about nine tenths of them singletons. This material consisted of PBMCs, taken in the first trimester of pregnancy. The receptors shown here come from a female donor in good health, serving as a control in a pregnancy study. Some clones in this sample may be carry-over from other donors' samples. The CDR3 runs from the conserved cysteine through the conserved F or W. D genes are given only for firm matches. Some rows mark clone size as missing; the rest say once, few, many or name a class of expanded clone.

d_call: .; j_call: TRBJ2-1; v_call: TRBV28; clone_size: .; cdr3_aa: CASSLTGPYNEQFF; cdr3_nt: TGTGCCAGCAGTTTAACAGGGCCCTACAATGAGCAGTTCTTC
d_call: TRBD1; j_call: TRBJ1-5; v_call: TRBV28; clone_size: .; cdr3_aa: CASSSGQGDNQPQHF; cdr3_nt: TGTGCCAGCAGTTCCGGGCAGGGGGACAATCAGCCCCAGCATTTT
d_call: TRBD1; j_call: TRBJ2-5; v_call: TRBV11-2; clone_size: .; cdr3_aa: CASRKPGQGSETQYF; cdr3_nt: TGTGCCAGCAGAAAGCCGGGACAGGGGTCCGAGACCCAGTACTTC
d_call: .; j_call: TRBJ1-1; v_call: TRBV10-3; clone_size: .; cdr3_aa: CAIMGTGTEAFF; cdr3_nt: TGTGCCATCATGGGAACAGGGACTGAAGCTTTCTTT
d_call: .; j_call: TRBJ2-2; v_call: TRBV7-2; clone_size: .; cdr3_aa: CASSQRARTGELFF; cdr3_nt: TGTGCCAGCAGCCAGCGGGCGCGCACCGGGGAGCTGTTTTTT
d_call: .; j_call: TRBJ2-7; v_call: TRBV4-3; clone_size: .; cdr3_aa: CASSQLGAMGYEQYF; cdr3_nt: TGCGCCAGCAGCCAACTGGGGGCAATGGGTTACGAGCAGTACTTC
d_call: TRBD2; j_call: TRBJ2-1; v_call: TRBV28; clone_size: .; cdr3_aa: CASSLGGSSYNEQFF; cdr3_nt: TGTGCCAGCAGTTTGGGGGGGAGCTCCTACAATGAGCAGTTCTTC
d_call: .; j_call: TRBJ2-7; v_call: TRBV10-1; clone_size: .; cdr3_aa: CASSETGRHYEQYF; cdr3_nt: TGCGCCAGCAGTGAGACAGGGCGTCATTACGAGCAGTACTTC
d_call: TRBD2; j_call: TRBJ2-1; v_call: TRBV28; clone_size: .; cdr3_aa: CASSLSPSRTSGSYNEQFF; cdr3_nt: TGTGCCAGCAGTTTATCTCCCTCACGAACTAGCGGGAGTTACAATGAGCAGTTCTTC
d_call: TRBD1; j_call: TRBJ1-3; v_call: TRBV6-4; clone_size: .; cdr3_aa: CASSDHGQDSGNTIYF; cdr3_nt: TGTGCCAGCAGTGACCACGGACAGGACTCTGGAAACACCATATATTTT
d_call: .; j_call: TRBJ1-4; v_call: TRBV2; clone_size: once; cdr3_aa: CASSADGGVGGKLFF; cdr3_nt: TGTGCCAGCAGTGCCGATGGGGGCGTGGGGGGGAAACTGTTTTTT
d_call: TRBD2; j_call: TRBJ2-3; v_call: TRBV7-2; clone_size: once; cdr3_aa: CASRGRLADTDTQYF; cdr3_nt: TGTGCCAGCAGGGGCCGACTAGCGGACACAGATACGCAGTATTTT
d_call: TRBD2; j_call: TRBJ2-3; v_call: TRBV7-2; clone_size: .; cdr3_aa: CASSLVSGGPGTQYF; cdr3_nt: TGTGCCAGCAGCTTAGTATCGGGAGGGCCAGGGACGCAGTATTTT
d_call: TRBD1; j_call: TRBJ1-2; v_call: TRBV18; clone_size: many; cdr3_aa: CASSRDRGVHTF; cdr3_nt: TGTGCCAGCTCACGGGACAGGGGTGTGCACACCTTC
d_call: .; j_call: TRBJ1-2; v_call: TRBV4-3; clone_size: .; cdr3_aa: CASSQVGEPDRPSGYTF; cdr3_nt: TGCGCCAGCAGCCAAGTCGGGGAGCCCGACAGGCCTTCTGGCTACACCTTC
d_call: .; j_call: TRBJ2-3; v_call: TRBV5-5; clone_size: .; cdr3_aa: CASTTPGLYTDTQYF; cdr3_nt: TGTGCCAGCACGACCCCGGGACTGTACACAGATACGCAGTATTTT
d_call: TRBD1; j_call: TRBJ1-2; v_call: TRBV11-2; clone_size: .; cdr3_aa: CASSLGDSLGGYTF; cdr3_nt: TGTGCCAGCAGCTTAGGGGACAGTCTCGGCGGCTACACCTTC
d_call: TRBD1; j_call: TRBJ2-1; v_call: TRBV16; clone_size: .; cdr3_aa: CASSQWSRDRAYNEQFF; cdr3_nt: TGTGCCAGCAGCCAGTGGAGTAGGGACAGGGCCTACAATGAGCAGTTCTTC
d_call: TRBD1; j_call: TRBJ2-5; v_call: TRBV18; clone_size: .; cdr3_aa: CASSPRDSGAETQYF; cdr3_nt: TGTGCCAGCTCACCACGGGACAGTGGGGCAGAGACCCAGTACTTC
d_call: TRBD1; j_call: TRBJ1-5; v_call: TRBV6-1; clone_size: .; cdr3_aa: CASSAAGTGYQPQHF; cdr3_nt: TGTGCCAGCAGCGCGGCCGGGACAGGGTATCAGCCCCAGCATTTT
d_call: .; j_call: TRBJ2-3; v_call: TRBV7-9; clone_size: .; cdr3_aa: CASTWGEGADTQYF; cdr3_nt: TGTGCCAGCACCTGGGGGGAAGGGGCAGATACGCAGTATTTT
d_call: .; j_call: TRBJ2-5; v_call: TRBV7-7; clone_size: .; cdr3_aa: CASSLDFEPQETQYF; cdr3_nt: TGTGCTAGCAGCCTGGACTTTGAACCCCAAGAGACCCAGTACTTC
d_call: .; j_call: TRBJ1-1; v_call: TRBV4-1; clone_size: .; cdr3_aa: CASRRGLNTEAFF; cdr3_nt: TGCGCCAGCAGAAGGGGTTTGAACACTGAAGCTTTCTTT
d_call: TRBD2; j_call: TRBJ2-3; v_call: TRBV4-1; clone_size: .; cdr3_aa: CASSQEKRGGRDTQYF; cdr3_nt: TGCGCCAGCAGCCAAGAGAAACGGGGGGGTCGAGATACGCAGTATTTT
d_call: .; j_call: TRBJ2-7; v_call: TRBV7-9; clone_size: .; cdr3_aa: CASTLRGRDSYEQYF; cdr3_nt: TGTGCCAGCACCCTAAGGGGCAGGGACTCCTACGAGCAGTACTTC
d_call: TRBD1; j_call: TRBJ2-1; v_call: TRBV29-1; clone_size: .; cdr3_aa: CSVPGTGDYNEQFF; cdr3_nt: TGCAGCGTTCCCGGGACAGGGGACTACAATGAGCAGTTCTTC
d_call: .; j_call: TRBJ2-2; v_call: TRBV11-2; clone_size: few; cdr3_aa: CASSYLANTGELFF; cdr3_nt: TGTGCCAGCAGTTACCTAGCGAACACCGGGGAGCTGTTTTTT
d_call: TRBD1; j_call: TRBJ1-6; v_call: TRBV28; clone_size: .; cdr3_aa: CASSLAGGSPLHF; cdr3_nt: TGTGCCAGCAGTTTGGCAGGGGGCTCACCCCTCCACTTT
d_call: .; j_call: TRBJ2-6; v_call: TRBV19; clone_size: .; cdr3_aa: CASSILGRGSGSRANVLTF; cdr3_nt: TGTGCCAGTAGTATCCTGGGGAGGGGGTCGGGCTCTCGGGCCAACGTCCTGACTTTC
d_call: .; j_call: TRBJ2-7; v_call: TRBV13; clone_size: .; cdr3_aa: CASSPSRGDYEQYF; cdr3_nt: TGTGCCAGCAGCCCATCCCGGGGAGATTACGAGCAGTACTTC
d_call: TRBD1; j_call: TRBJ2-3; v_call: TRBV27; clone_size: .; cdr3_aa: CASSLLGGTGWADTQYF; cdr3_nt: TGTGCCAGCAGTTTGCTGGGGGGGACAGGGTGGGCAGATACGCAGTATTTT
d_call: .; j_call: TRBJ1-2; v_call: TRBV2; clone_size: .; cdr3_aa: CAIDRPPYGYTF; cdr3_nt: TGTGCCATTGACAGGCCTCCCTATGGCTACACCTTC
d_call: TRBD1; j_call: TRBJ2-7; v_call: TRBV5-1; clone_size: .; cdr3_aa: CASSPTGSKYEQYF; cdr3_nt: TGCGCCAGCAGCCCGACAGGGAGTAAATACGAGCAGTACTTC
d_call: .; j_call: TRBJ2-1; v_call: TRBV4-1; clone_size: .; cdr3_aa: CASSSGGNEQFF; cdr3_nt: TGCGCCAGCAGCTCAGGGGGGAATGAGCAGTTCTTC
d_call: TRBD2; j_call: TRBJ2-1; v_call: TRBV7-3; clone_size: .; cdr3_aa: CASSLDSSGNNEQFF; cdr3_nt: TGTGCCAGCAGCTTAGATTCTAGCGGGAACAATGAGCAGTTCTTC
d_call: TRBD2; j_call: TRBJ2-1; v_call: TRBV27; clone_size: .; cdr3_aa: CASSPLAGGDNEQFF; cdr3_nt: TGTGCCAGCAGTCCACTAGCGGGGGGGGACAATGAGCAGTTCTTC
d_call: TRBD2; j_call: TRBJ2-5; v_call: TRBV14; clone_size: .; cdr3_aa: CASSSYPGLAGSYQETQYF; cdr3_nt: TGTGCCAGCAGCTCTTATCCGGGACTAGCGGGGTCCTACCAAGAGACCCAGTACTTC
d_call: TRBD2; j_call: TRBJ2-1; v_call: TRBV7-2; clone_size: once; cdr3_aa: CASSLATGGGAYEQFF; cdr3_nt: TGTGCCAGCAGCTTAGCAACCGGCGGGGGGGCCTATGAGCAGTTCTTC
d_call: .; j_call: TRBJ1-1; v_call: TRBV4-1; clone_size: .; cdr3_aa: CASSPPSGWDTEAFF; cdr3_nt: TGCGCCAGCAGCCCCCCCTCCGGGTGGGACACTGAAGCTTTCTTT
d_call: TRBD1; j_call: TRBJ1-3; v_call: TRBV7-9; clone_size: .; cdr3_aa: CASSLGFGTAGNTIYF; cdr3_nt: TGTGCCAGCAGCTTAGGATTTGGGACAGCTGGAAACACCATATATTTT
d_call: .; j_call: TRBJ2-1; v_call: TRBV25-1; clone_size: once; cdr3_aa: CASSMLNEQFF; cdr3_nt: TGTGCCAGCAGTATGTTAAATGAGCAGTTCTTC
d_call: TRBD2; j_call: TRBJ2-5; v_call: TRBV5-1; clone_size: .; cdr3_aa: CASSPLSGGGLETQYF; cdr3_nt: TGCGCCAGCTCCCCGCTCTCGGGGGGGGGCCTTGAGACCCAGTACTTC
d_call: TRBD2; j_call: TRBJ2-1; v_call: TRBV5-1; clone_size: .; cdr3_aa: CASSGPIAGGAFSSYNEQFF; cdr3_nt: TGCGCCAGCAGCGGACCCATAGCGGGGGGCGCGTTTAGCTCCTACAATGAGCAGTTCTTC
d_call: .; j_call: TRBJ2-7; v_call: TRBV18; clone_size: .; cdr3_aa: CASSPKGAYEQYF; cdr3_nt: TGTGCCAGCTCACCGAAGGGGGCCTACGAGCAGTACTTC
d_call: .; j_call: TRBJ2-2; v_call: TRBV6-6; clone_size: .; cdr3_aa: CASSPRTGDTGELFF; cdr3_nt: TGTGCCAGCAGTCCCAGGACTGGAGACACCGGGGAGCTGTTTTTT
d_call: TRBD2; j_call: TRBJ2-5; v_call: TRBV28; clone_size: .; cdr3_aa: CASTLSGGSETQYF; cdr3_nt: TGTGCCAGCACCCTTAGCGGGGGAAGCGAGACCCAGTACTTC
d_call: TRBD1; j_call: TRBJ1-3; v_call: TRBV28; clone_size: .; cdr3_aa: CASSPPRQGGRNTIYF; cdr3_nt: TGTGCCAGCAGTCCTCCCAGACAGGGAGGTCGAAACACCATATATTTT
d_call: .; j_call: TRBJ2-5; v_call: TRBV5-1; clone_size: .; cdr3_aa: CASSLPQGLWGETQYF; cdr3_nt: TGCGCCAGCAGCCTCCCCCAGGGGCTTTGGGGAGAGACCCAGTACTTC
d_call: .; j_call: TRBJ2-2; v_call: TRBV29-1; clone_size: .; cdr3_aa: CSALGGNTGELFF; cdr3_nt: TGCAGCGCCCTCGGGGGGAACACCGGGGAGCTGTTTTTT
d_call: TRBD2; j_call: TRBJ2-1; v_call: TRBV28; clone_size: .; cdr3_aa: CASRRGGTYNEQFF; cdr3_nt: TGTGCCAGCAGACGCGGGGGGACCTACAATGAGCAGTTCTTC